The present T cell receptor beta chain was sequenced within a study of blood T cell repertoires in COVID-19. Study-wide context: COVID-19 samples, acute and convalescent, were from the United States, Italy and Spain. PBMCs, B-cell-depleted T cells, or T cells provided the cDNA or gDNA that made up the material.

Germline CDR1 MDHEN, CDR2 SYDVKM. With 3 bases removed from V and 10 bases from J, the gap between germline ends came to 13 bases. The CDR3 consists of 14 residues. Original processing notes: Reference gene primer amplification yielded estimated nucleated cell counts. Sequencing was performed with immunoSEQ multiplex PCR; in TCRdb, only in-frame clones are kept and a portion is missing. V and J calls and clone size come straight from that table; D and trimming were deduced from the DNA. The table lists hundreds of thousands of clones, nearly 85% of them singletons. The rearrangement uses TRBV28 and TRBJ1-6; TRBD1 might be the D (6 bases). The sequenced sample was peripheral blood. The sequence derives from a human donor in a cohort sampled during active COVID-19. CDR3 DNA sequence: TGTGCCAGCAGTTTCGGCGCCAGGGGCTCACCCCTCCACTTT. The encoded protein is CASSFGARGSPLHF.